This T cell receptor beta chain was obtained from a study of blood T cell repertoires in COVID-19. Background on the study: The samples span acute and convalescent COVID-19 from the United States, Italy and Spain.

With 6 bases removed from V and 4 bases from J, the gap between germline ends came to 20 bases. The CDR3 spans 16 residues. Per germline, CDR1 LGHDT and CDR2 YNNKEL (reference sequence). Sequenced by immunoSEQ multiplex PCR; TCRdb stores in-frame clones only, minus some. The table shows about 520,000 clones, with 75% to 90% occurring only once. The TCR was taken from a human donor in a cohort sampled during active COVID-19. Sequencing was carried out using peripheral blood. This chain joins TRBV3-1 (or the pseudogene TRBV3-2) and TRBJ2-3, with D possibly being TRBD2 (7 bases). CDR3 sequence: CASRPLKGEGPDTQYF. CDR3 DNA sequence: TGTGCCAGCAGACCCCTTAAGGGGGAGGGCCCAGATACGCAGTATTTT.